This T cell receptor beta chain was found in a study of T cell responses to AZD1222 COVID-19 vaccine. Study findings and constraints: Variant regions that are unmutated are reportedly the target of nearly half of spike-specific TCRs. The peak T cell response came first, and repertoires were sampled only after it. Donor demographics were predominantly white British with a female majority; clonal diversity may be underestimated. The study found vaccine-associated CD4 TCRs spanning spike, dominant at 160-218 and 743-854.

Using immunoSEQ multiplex PCR, the repertoire was profiled, and TCRdb retains in-frame clones only, with some absent. The sample consists of 150,000 to 200,000 clones, roughly 92% of them appearing once. With regard to this clone: The antigen is unknown.

This CDR3 is 15 amino acids long. Germline CDR1 and CDR2: LNHNV and YYDKDF (reference sequence). V lost 1 base and J lost 2, with 11 bases in between. The genes are TRBV15 and TRBJ1-1; D possibly corresponds to TRBD1 (5 bases). The clonotype comes from an adult who received the MenACWY meningococcal vaccine as a control. This material consisted of peripheral blood, taken 28 days after the second dose of the MenACWY control vaccine. The CDR3 protein is CATSRAWGVNTEAFF. The CDR3 nucleotides read TGTGCCACCAGCAGAGCCTGGGGGGTTAACACTGAAGCTTTCTTT. The full variable domain, with the rest looked up from reference TRBV15 and TRBJ1-1, is DAMVIQNPRYQVTQFGKPVTLSCSQTLNHNVMYWYQQKSSQAPKLLFHYYDKDFNNEADTPDNFQSRRPNTSFCFLDIRSPGLGDTAMYLCATSRAWGVNTEAFFGQGTRLTVV.